What follows are 10 T cell receptor beta chains derived from one specimen sequenced in a study of blood T cells in healthy people across ages. Sample-barcoded 5' priming and a J-beta primer mix drove a second PCR of about 7 to 12 cycles. TCRdb independently ran MiXCR on the 5' RACE reads; one entry per CDR3 protein. This table has some 750,000 distinct CDR3 sequences, about 20% appearing once. The sequencing sample was made of blood. The source is a man between 70 and 80 years old in good health.

The chain is built from TRBV5-5 and TRBJ1-5, with D hard to call. Germline V gene sequence: CDR1 SGHKS, CDR2 YYEKEE (reference sequence). Deletions cut 5 bases from V and 2 bases from J, with 11 bases between. The CDR3 is 14 amino acids. CDR3 region: CASRPDLGNQPQHF. The CDR3 bases are TGTGCCAGCAGGCCTGACTTGGGCAATCAGCCCCAGCATTTT.

The chain couples TRBV30 to TRBJ2-5, with D maybe TRBD1 (6 bases). The J call may be in error: the DNA end matches TRBJ2-1 better. Germline CDR1 GTSNPN, CDR2 SVGIG (reference sequence). This CDR3 is 14 amino acids long. The CDR3 spells CAWSGTARGNEQFF. The CDR3 DNA follows: TGTGCCTGGAGTGGGACAGCTAGAGGGAATGAGCAGTTCTTC.

This chain joins TRBV7-9 and TRBJ2-1; perhaps TRBD2 as D (6 bases). Germline V gene data show CDR1 as SEHNR and CDR2 as FQNEAQ (reference sequence). V was clipped by 1 base and J by 8 bases, with 24 bases between them. This CDR3 contains 18 residues. The CDR3 DNA sequence: TGTGCCAGCAGCTTAGTTCTGAGGTCGGGAGAAGTGCACGATGAGCAGTTCTTC. The encoded protein is CASSLVLRSGEVHDEQFF.

V and J are TRBV29-1 and TRBJ2-1, with 8 nucleotides matching TRBD2. Germline assignment: CDR1 SQVTM and CDR2 ANQGSEA. Losses at the gene ends were 2 bases for V and 6 bases for J; bases not matched to a gene: 6. There are 14 residues in the CDR3. The CDR3, as DNA: TGCAGCGTTGAATCGGGGCTAGCGGGCAATGAGCAGTTCTTC. This encodes CSVESGLAGNEQFF.

The chain employs TRBV12-3 or TRBV12-4 and TRBJ2-3; the match to TRBD2 covers 9 bases. The CDR3 covers 18 residues. V lost 3 bases and J lost 4; bases outside the gene matches: 14. The CDR3 loop is CASSFSSKAGGRADTQYF. Written as DNA, the CDR3 is TGTGCCAGCAGTTTTAGTAGTAAAGCGGGGGGCAGAGCAGATACGCAGTATTTT.

This sequence joins TRBV5-1 and TRBJ2-7, with unresolved D. The J call may be incorrect, as the DNA end agrees better with TRBJ2-5. CDR3 size: 14 residues. Germline V gene lookup returns CDR1 SGHRS and CDR2 YFSETQ. The CDR3 loop reads CASSLRPGGETQYF. The CDR3, as DNA: TGCGCCAGCAGCTTGAGGCCCGGTGGAGAGACCCAGTACTTC.

This clonotype turned up a few times. The genes are TRBV5-1 and TRBJ2-7; TRBD2 might be the D (6 bases). The V gene's germline CDR1 is SGHRS and CDR2 YFSETQ. Trimming stripped 1 base from V and 0 bases from J, with 11 bases between. This CDR3 has 15 residues. The CDR3 loop reads CASSLFGGSSYEQYF. DNA for the CDR3: TGCGCCAGCAGCTTGTTCGGGGGAAGCTCCTACGAGCAGTACTTC.

The chain is built from TRBV30 and TRBJ2-2; TRBD2 might be the D (7 bases). Germline CDR1 is GTSNPN and CDR2 is SVGIG (reference sequence). V lost 8 bases and J 4 bases, leaving 17 bases between the germline ends. This CDR3 has 14 amino acids. CDR3 sequence (DNA): TGTGCCCTCACGCGGGGGCCCGGCACCGGGGAGCTGTTTTTT. Encoded protein: CALTRGPGTGELFF.

This clonotype has only a few counts. The CDR3: CASSFFQDSYEQYF. CDR3 in DNA: TGTGCCAGCAGTTTCTTCCAGGACTCCTACGAGCAGTACTTC. V and J are TRBV12-3 or TRBV12-4 and TRBJ2-1, with unresolved D. The DNA end is more similar to TRBJ2-7, so the J call may be wrong. The CDR3 is 14 amino acids.

This chain links TRBV9 with TRBJ2-1; 9 nucleotides match TRBD2. The germline gives CDR1 SGDLS, CDR2 YYNGEE. The CDR3 runs 16 residues. J gave up 5 bases and V 0 bases, and 6 bases lay outside the gene matches. This CDR3 reads CASSVDLAGLNNEQFF. The CDR3 bases are TGTGCCAGCAGCGTAGATCTAGCGGGGCTTAACAATGAGCAGTTCTTC.